What follows describes a single T cell receptor (beta chain). Its antigen is still unknown. The record originates from a study of cytomegalovirus exposure and HLA in healthy donors. Turning to the study itself: Of roughly 400 genotyped donors, 80% to 85% grouped in the Caucasian-associated ancestry cluster. General observations from the study: Later analysis identified 16,951 TCR beta sequences associated with HLA alleles, using a false discovery rate threshold of 0.05. In a later analysis, parvovirus B19, influenza, CMV and Epstein-Barr virus appeared linked to several top co-occurrence clusters.

With 5 bases removed from V and 1 base from J, the gap between germline ends came to 14 bases. The CDR3 has 15 residues. In germline, CDR1 is SEHNR, CDR2 FQNEAQ (reference sequence). Amplification used 60 Vbeta primers and 13 Jbeta primers. Method: immunoSEQ multiplex PCR; TCRdb's copy keeps in-frame clones and lacks some. The sample has approximately 150,000 clones, over 65% seen once. The material sequenced was PBMCs. The chain carries TRBV7-9 and TRBJ1-1; possibly TRBD1 for D (6 bases). This clonotype was sampled from a man aged 18-30 years in good health and CMV-seropositive. The CDR3 DNA sequence: TGTGCCAGCAGCCCCCGGACAGACTGGAACACTGAAGCTTTCTTT. Translating it yields CASSPRTDWNTEAFF.